This T cell receptor (beta chain) was sequenced for a study of cytomegalovirus exposure and HLA in healthy donors. In the PCR, 60 Vbeta and 13 Jbeta primers were used. TCRdb keeps only in-frame clones here, not all; method: immunoSEQ multiplex PCR. This sample has around 130,000 clones, with about 80% found just once. The CDR3 is made up of 16 amino acids. The V end was cut by 4 bases, the J end by 1 base, with 17 bases between. Germline V lookup: CDR1 MDHEN, CDR2 SYDVKM. This receptor was obtained from a human donor in good health. The chain has TRBV28 and TRBJ2-7, with D tentatively TRBD1 (7 bases). Specimen: PBMCs. The CDR3 here is CASSSPSAGGSYEQYF. Here the CDR3 DNA reads TGTGCCAGCAGTTCCCCCTCGGCAGGGGGGTCCTACGAGCAGTACTTC. The full variable domain, rest sourced from reference TRBV28 and TRBJ2-7, is DVKVTQSSRYLVKRTGEKVFLECVQDMDHENMFWYRQDPGLGLRLIYFSYDVKMKEKGDIPEGYSVSREKKERFSLILESASTNQTSMYLCASSSPSAGGSYEQYFGPGTRLTVT.